Sequencing of this T cell receptor delta chain was carried out in a study of γδ T cells in repeated Plasmodium falciparum infection. Turning to the study itself: Samples were taken at baseline, before some infections, and 21 days after each. Study conclusions and caveats: Vgamma9/Vdelta2+ T cells showed a stable polyclonal repertoire with shared TCRgamma sequences.

Both TRG and TRD chains were sequenced from each sorted sample. TCRdb re-called the multiplex PCR reads via CATT. The sample has tens of thousands of delta-chain clones; roughly 1.5% are singletons. Germline V CDR1 and CDR2: TSESDYY, QEAYKQQN. V lost 0 bases and J lost 3; bases outside the gene matches: 20. The CDR3 has 21 amino acids. Comments on this clone: Antigen unknown. This probably arose from a read error, given a far larger clone one base away. Within the sample, other DNA sequences also encode this same CDR3.

Vgamma9/Vdelta2+ and Vdelta2-negative gammadelta T cells were flow-sorted from PBMC for bulk sequencing. This receptor was identified in a pool of human donors (malaria-infected and uninfected, not separated). Sequenced sample: gamma-delta T cells from blood. The chain has TRAV38-2/DV8 and TRDJ1; 10 bases are shared with TRDD3. As TCRdb names no J gene, one was assigned here on the basis of a DNA match to germline. CDR3 sequence reads: CAYRSGSPERLLGDLPDKLIF. As DNA, the CDR3 is TGTGCTTATAGGAGCGGGAGCCCCGAGCGCTTACTGGGGGATCTACCCGATAAACTCATCTTT.